The subject of this entry is one TCR beta chain. Assay used: immunoSEQ multiplex PCR; TCRdb lists only in-frame clones, some missing. The sample holds around 80,000 clones; 90% to 95% are singletons and the top ten take roughly 0.9%. This record comes from a study of T cell changes during pregnancy in multiple sclerosis. Trimming at V came to 8 bases and at J to 0 bases, leaving 9 bases not matched to a gene. The CDR3 runs 16 residues. Germline assignment: CDR1 MNHNY and CDR2 SVGAGI (reference sequence). The TCR originated in a female donor in good health, enrolled as a control in a pregnancy study. This rearrangement joins TRBV6-6 to TRBJ2-7; the match to TRBD2 covers 11 bases. The input for sequencing was peripheral blood, taken in the second trimester of pregnancy. The CDR3 loop reads CASRSGTSGSSYEQYF. CDR3 coding DNA: TGTGCCAGCCGATCCGGGACTAGCGGTTCCTCCTACGAGCAGTACTTC.